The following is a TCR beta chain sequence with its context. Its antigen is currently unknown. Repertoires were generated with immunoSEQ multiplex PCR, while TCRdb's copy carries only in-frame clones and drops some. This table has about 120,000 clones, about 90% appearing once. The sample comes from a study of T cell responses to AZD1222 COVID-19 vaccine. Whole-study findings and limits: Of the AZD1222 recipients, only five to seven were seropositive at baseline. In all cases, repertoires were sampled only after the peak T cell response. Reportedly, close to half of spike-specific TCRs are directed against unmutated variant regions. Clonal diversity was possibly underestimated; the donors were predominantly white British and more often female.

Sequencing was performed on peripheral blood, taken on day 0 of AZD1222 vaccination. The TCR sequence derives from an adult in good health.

The CDR3 DNA is TGTGCCAGCAGTAAGGGACTAGCGGGTCCTGAGCAGTTCTTC. Protein sequence: CASSKGLAGPEQFF. The chain is built from TRBV9 and TRBJ2-1; TRBD2 matches 12 bases. The V gene's germline CDR1 is SGDLS and CDR2 YYNGEE. There are 14 residues in the CDR3. V trimming: 5 bases; J trimming: 9 bases; junction bases outside the gene matches: 6.